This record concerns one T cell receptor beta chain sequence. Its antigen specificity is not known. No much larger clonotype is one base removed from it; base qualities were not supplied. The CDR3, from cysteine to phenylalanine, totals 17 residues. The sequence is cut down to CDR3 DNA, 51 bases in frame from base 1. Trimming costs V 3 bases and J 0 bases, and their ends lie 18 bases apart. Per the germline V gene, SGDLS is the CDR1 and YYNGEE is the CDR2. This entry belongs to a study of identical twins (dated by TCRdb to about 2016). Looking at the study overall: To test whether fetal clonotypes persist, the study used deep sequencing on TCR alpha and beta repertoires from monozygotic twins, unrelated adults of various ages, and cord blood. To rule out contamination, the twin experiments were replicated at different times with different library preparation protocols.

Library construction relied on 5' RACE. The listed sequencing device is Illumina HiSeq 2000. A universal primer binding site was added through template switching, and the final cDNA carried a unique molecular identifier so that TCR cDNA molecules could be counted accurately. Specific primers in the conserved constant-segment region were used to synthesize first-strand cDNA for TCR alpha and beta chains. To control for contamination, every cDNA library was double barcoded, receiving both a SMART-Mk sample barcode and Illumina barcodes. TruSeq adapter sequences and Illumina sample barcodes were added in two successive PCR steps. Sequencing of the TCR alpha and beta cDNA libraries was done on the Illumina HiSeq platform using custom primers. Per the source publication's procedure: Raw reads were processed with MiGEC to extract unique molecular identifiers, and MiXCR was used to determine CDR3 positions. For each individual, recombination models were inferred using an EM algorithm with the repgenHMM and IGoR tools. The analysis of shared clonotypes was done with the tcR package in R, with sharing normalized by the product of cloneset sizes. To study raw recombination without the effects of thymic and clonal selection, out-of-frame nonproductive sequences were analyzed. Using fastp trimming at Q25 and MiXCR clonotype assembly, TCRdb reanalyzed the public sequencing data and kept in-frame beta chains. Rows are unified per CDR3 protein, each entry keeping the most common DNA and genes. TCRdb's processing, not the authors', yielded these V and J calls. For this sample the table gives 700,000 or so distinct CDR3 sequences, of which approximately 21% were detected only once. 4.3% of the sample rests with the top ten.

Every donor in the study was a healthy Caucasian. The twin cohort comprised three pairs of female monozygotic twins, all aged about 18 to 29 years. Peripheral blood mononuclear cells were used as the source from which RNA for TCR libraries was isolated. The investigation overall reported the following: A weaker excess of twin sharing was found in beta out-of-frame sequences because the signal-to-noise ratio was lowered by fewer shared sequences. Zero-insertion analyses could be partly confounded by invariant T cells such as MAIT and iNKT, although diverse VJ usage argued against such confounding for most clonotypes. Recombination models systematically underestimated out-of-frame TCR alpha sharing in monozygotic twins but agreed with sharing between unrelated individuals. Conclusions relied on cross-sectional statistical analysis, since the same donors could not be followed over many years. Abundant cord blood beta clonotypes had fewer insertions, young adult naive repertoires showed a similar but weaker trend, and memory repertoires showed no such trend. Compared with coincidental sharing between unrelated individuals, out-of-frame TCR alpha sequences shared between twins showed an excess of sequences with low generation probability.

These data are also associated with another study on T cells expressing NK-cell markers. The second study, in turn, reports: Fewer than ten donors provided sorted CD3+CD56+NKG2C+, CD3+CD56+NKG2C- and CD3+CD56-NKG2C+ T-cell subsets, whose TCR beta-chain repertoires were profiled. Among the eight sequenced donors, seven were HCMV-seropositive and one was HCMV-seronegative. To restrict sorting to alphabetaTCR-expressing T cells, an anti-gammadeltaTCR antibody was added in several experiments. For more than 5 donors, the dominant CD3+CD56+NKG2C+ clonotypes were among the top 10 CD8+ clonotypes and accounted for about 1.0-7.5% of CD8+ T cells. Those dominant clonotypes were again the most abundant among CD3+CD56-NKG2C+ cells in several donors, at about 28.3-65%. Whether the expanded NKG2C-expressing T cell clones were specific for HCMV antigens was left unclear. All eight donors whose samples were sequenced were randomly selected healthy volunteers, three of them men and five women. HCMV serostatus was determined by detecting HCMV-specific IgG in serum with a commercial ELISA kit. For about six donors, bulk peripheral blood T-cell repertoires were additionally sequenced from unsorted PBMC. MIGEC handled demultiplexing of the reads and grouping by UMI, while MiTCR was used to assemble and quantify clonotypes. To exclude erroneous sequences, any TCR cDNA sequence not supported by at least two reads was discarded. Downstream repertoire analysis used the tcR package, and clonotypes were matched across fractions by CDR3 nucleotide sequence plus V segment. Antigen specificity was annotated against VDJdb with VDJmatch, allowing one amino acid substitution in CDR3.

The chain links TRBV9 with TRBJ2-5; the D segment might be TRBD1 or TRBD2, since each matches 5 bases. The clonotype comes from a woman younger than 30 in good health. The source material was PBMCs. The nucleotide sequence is TGTGCCAGCAGCGCTCCCGGGTTCGGGGCGGACCAAGAGACCCAGTACTTC. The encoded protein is CASSAPGFGADQETQYF.